This T cell receptor beta chain was documented in a study of T-cell reconstitution after alpha-beta-depleted transplantation in children. General study findings and limits: It was newly produced T cells that mostly accounted for T-cell counts and diversity one year after transplant. Reportedly, only several hundred clones from non-depleted graft cells drove alpha-beta T-cell counts at about two months.

This clonotype was detected only a few times. Its target is not known. Per germline, CDR1 SGHAT and CDR2 FQNNGV. This CDR3 is 18 amino acids long. The ends lost 2 bases at V and 3 bases at J; junction bases unmatched: 10. Library preparation (for TCRbeta) was performed with unique molecular identifiers. TCRdb re-derived calls from the PCR reads in MiXCR, one entry per CDR3 protein. This sample has nearly 350,000 distinct CDR3 sequences, with around 15% found just once. The rearrangement joins TRBV11-2 to TRBJ2-2; 9 nucleotides line up with TRBD2. The TCR was taken from a male patient between 2 and 10 years old who had a stem cell transplant for acute lymphoblastic leukemia, so the T cells may come from the graft donor. Here the sequenced sample was PBMCs, mostly from graft donor cells, taken 360 days after TCRalphabeta/CD19-depleted stem cell transplant. CDR3 amino acids: CASSLSPAGGAYTGELFF. The CDR3 region has the DNA TGTGCCAGCAGCTTAAGCCCAGCGGGAGGAGCCTACACCGGGGAGCTGTTTTTT.